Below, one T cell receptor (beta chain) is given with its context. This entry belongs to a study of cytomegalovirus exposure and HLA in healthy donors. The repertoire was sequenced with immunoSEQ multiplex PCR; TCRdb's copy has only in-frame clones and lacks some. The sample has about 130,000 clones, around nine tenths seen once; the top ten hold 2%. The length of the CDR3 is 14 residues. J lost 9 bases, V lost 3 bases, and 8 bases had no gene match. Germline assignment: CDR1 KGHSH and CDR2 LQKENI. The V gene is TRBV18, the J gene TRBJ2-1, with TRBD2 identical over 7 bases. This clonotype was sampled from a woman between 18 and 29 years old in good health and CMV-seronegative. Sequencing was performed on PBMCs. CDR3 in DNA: TGTGCCAGCTCACCCCTCGGCGGGAGCGGTGAGCAGTTCTTC. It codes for CASSPLGGSGEQFF.